This TCR beta chain was documented in a study of T cell responses to AZD1222 COVID-19 vaccine. Study-wide results and caveats: The study found vaccine-associated CD4 TCRs spanning spike, dominant at 160-218 and 743-854. Repertoire sampling happened only post peak T cell response. Females outnumbered males among donors, who were mostly white British; clonal diversity was possibly underestimated.

This CDR3 comprises 12 residues. CDR1 MDHEN and CDR2 SYDVKM come from the germline V gene. V lost 6 bases and J lost 7; bases outside the gene matches: 0. About this clone: Its antigen is currently unknown.

The data were produced by immunoSEQ multiplex PCR, yet TCRdb's version contains in-frame clones alone and is incomplete. The repertoire holds about 90,000 clones, with roughly 87% as singletons. This receptor was obtained from an adult in good health. V and J are TRBV28 and TRBJ1-6; the match to TRBD1 covers 7 bases. Specimen: peripheral blood, collected on day 0 of AZD1222 vaccination. The CDR3 nucleotides read TGTGCCAGCAGACAGGGGAATTCACCCCTCCACTTT. This gives the protein CASRQGNSPLHF.